This TCR beta chain was identified in a study of brain T cells in children with intractable seizures. Study findings and constraints: Only CDR3 sequence similarity suggested viral specificity, without known HCMV serostatus.

Clones were read by immunoSEQ multiplex PCR, and TCRdb kept only the in-frame ones, dropping some. This sample has about 350,000 clones; about 93% occur once, and the top ten carry about 6%. Time point indicated: blood from clinic visit 5 months post-surgery; TSC patient then seizure free. Sequencing was limited to surgery cases with top T cell transcript signatures in brain tissue. Patients received at least one anti-epileptic drug before surgery. The germline V gene encodes CDR1 MNHNS and CDR2 SASEGT. This CDR3 spans 14 amino acids. V was clipped by 3 bases and J by 4 bases; unmatched bases: 2. With regard to this clone: The antigen remains undetermined.

This sample comprised peripheral blood, obtained around 5 months after surgery. The clonotype originates from a boy in the first two years of life with tuberous sclerosis and intractable seizures. This rearrangement joins TRBV6-1 to TRBJ1-4; TRBD1 matches 7 bases. The CDR3 DNA follows: TGTGCCAGCAGTGAGGGACAGCGTAATGAAAAACTGTTTTTT. This encodes CASSEGQRNEKLFF.